This is a list of T cell receptor beta chains from one sample in a study of CDR3 diversity in severe acne. TCRdb redid the calling of the PCR reads with MiXCR, one entry per CDR3 protein. The profile covers fewer than 90,000 distinct CDR3 sequences, with around 54% appearing a single time and around 10% taken by the ten largest. The specimen was blood. The receptor set was obtained from a male donor with severe acne vulgaris. The CDR3 runs from the conserved cysteine through the conserved F or W. The D gene is left open where the match is weak. Clone sizes are given selectively: once, few, many, or a class where the clone is expanded.

d_gene	len	v_gene	j_gene	abundance	CDR3aa	CDR3nt
TRBD2	16	TRBV20-1	TRBJ2-3	-	CSARERLAGVADTQYF	TGCAGTGCTAGAGAACGACTAGCGGGAGTTGCAGATACGCAGTATTTT
-	14	TRBV5-1	TRBJ2-1	-	CASSFRGGPNEQFF	TGCGCCAGCAGCTTCCGGGGCGGTCCGAATGAGCAGTTCTTC
-	11	TRBV29-1	TRBJ1-1	once	CSVQGNTEAFF	TGCAGCGTTCAGGGGAACACTGAAGCTTTCTTT
-	15	TRBV4-2	TRBJ1-2	-	CASSQEQGMNNGYTF	TGTGCCAGCAGCCAAGAACAGGGTATGAACAATGGCTACACCTTC
TRBD1	10	TRBV2	TRBJ2-7	-	CASGGQGQYF	TGTGCCAGCGGAGGACAGGGGCAGTACTTC
TRBD1	19	TRBV9	TRBJ2-3	-	CASSAEVGQGRTLTDAQYF	TGTGCCAGCAGCGCCGAGGTGGGACAGGGGAGAACCCTCACAGATGCGCAGTATTTT
TRBD1	15	TRBV28	TRBJ2-7	-	CASSARDRGAYEQYF	TGTGCCAGCAGTGCCCGGGACAGGGGAGCTTACGAGCAGTACTTC
TRBD1	20	TRBV7-9	TRBJ1-1	-	CASSVTPRTGPPLLNTEAFF	TGTGCCAGCAGCGTGACCCCACGGACAGGTCCCCCCCTACTAAACACTGAAGCTTTCTTT
TRBD2	17	TRBV10-3	TRBJ2-2	-	CAISDPTGGGNTGELFF	TGTGCCATCAGTGACCCCACTGGCGGGGGGAACACCGGGGAGCTGTTTTTT
-	16	TRBV5-8	TRBJ2-5	few	CASNSGQETQKETQYF	TGTGCCAGCAATTCGGGGCAGGAAACGCAGAAAGAGACCCAGTACTTC
-	13	TRBV5-8	TRBJ1-1	medium-sized	CASSMAVNTEAFF	TGTGCCAGCAGTATGGCGGTGAACACTGAAGCTTTCTTT
TRBD1	17	TRBV7-9	TRBJ2-7	medium-sized	CASSFPMGTESSYEQYF	TGTGCCAGCAGCTTCCCCATGGGGACAGAGAGCTCCTACGAGCAGTACTTC
-	14	TRBV7-9	TRBJ2-1	many	CASSFDSYGNEQFF	TGTGCCAGCAGCTTTGACAGCTATGGCAATGAGCAGTTCTTC
-	14	TRBV10-2	TRBJ2-5	many	CASSESIASETQYF	TGCGCCAGCAGTGAGTCGATTGCGTCAGAGACCCAGTACTTC
-	12	TRBV7-6	TRBJ2-3	-	CASSLIDHTQYF	TGTGCCAGCAGCCTAATAGATCATACGCAGTATTTT
-	11	TRBV11-2	TRBJ1-2	-	CASSARTDYTF	TGTGCCAGCAGCGCGAGGACAGACTACACCTTC
TRBD1	16	TRBV9	TRBJ1-6	-	CASSVEARDSNSPLHF	TGTGCCAGCAGCGTAGAGGCTAGGGACAGCAATTCACCCCTCCACTTT
TRBD1	15	TRBV25-1	TRBJ2-3	-	CASRYRDRGSDTQYF	TGTGCCAGCAGATACCGGGACAGGGGTTCCGATACGCAGTATTTT
TRBD2	17	TRBV7-2	TRBJ2-1	-	CASSLVRTSGRANEQFF	TGTGCCAGCAGCTTAGTTCGCACTAGCGGGAGGGCCAATGAGCAGTTCTTC
-	15	TRBV6-2/TRBV6-3	TRBJ2-7	-	CASSYSSGSSCEQYF	TGTGCCAGCAGTTACTCTAGCGGAAGCTCCTGCGAGCAGTACTTC